These T cell receptor beta chains were read from a single sample in a study of lymphopenia after photon versus proton radiotherapy. TCRdb's table, derived via immunoSEQ multiplex PCR, lists solely in-frame clones and lacks some. Of tens of thousands of clones in the sample, more than 75% are singletons; the top ten hold about a tenth. The sample in question was peripheral blood, obtained from a patient treated with proton-based radiotherapy. Receptors were obtained from a man older than 75 with esophageal cancer. CDR3s include the opening cysteine and the closing phenylalanine or tryptophan. Fields, in order: V gene, CDR3 protein.

V: TRBV7-2; CDR3: CASSLDRGRGRTEAFF
V: TRBV5-1; CDR3: CASSLDRANYGYTF
V: TRBV7-9; CDR3: CASSRPSWTGNTIYF
V: TRBV2; CDR3: CASSESSGRDDEQFF
V: TRBV11-2; CDR3: CASSSPLPSGRIYNEQFF
V: TRBV7-9; CDR3: CASSLAYNEQFF
V: TRBV6-1; CDR3: CASSEFRQAFF
V: TRBV5-4; CDR3: CASSLGIQGNEQFF
V: TRBV10-3; CDR3: CAITSTSGVNTGELFF
V: TRBV19; CDR3: CASSMGTGTNTGELFF
V: TRBV11-1; CDR3: CASSPGLAGGYTGELFF
V: TRBV19; CDR3: CASSIGGGAYEQYF
V: TRBV7-2; CDR3: CASSFGEDQPQHF
V: TRBV29-1; CDR3: CSVEKAANYGYTF
V: TRBV6-6; CDR3: CASSYLDTQYF
V: TRBV5-6; CDR3: CASREGVDSGANVLTF
V: TRBV30; CDR3: CAWSRSSGNTIYF
V: TRBV11-3; CDR3: CASSLVAGVGGSWF
V: TRBV6-5; CDR3: CASSPTVDTEAFF
V: TRBV5-6; CDR3: CASSHQGTGDYGYTF
V: TRBV11-2; CDR3: CASSLLRPPAQAAFF
V: TRBV5-5; CDR3: CASSWDLPYEQYF
V: TRBV27; CDR3: CASHPRPGSYEQYF
V: TRBV5-5; CDR3: CASSLQGSNEQYF
V: TRBV7-2; CDR3: CASSLTQADETQYF
V: TRBV9; CDR3: CASSVTGANSPLHF
V: TRBV6-5; CDR3: CASSPPPDRAYGYTF
V: TRBV10-2; CDR3: CASSEFDRGREQYF
V: TRBV7-9; CDR3: CASSWGAGRGDTEAFF
V: TRBV16; CDR3: CASSPGQNSNQPQHF
V: TRBV5-4; CDR3: CASSLWRAGGSTDTQYF
V: TRBV6-1; CDR3: CASRSPGGEQYF
V: TRBV5-6; CDR3: CASGSGVAGANVLTF
V: TRBV19; CDR3: CASSSAGTAPGGWGIEQFF
V: TRBV5-5; CDR3: CASILTPDKNNEQFF
V: TRBV11-2; CDR3: CASSRDRLAVNIQYF
V: TRBV5-4; CDR3: CASSPGTVQETQYF
V: TRBV7-9; CDR3: CASLAGGSYEQYF
V: TRBV6-6; CDR3: CASSFPRNLYSPLHF
V: TRBV5-4; CDR3: CASTLGGDRTKELFF
V: TRBV4-2; CDR3: CASSLGPAYEQYF
V: TRBV15; CDR3: CATSRGGTRLRSQYF
V: TRBV2; CDR3: CASSGGRREGIEQFF
V: TRBV6-5; CDR3: CASRFSGTSYEQYF
V: TRBV9; CDR3: CASSVRTSGAQETQYF
V: TRBV9; CDR3: CASSLSRTGNTEAFF
V: TRBV6-5; CDR3: CASRRQGVKGYTF
V: TRBV6-5; CDR3: CASSRAGLALNEQFF
V: TRBV5-1; CDR3: CASSPPGIPHEQYF
V: TRBV19; CDR3: CASSGGSVANYGYTF
V: TRBV5-1; CDR3: CASSLVGPQETQYF
V: TRBV7-7; CDR3: CASSLSGIPQETQYF
V: TRBV7-2; CDR3: CASTAGAGGTGELFF